This T cell receptor beta chain was captured by sequencing in a study of blood T cell repertoires in COVID-19. The CDR3 runs 15 residues. Deletions cut 2 bases from V and 2 bases from J, with 10 bases between. Germline V lookup: CDR1 MNHEY, CDR2 SMNVEV (reference sequence). In the authors' methods: Using reference gene primer amplification, nucleated cell counts were estimated. TCRdb's copy holds only in-frame clones and misses some; the assay was immunoSEQ multiplex PCR. Clonal size and the V and J genes are those of that table, whereas D and trimming came from the DNA. The sample comprises about 190,000 clones, roughly 81% of which are singletons, and roughly 5% rests with the top ten.

This clonotype was sampled from a woman aged 80 or over with acute or convalescent COVID-19. V usage is TRBV27 and J usage is TRBJ1-3; the D gene is possibly TRBD1 (6 bases). What was sequenced was peripheral blood. The CDR3 here is CASSLGQGTGNTIYF. Written as DNA, the CDR3 is TGTGCCAGCAGTTTAGGTCAGGGGACTGGAAACACCATATATTTT.